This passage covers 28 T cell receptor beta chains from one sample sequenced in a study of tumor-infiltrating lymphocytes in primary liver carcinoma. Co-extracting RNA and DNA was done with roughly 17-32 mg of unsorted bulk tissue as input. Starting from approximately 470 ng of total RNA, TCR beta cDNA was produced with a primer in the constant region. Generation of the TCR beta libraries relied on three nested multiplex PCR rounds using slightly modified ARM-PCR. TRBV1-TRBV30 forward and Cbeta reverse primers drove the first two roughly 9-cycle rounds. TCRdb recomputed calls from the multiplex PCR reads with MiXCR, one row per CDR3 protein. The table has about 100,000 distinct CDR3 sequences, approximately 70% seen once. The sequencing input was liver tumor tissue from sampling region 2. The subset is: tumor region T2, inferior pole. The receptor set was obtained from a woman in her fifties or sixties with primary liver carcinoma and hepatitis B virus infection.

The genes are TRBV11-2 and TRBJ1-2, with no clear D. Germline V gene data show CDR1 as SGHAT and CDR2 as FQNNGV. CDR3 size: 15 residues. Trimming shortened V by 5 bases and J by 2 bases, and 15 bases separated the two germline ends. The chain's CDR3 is CASSHRQRENYGYTF. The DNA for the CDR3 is TGTGCCAGCAGCCACCGCCAGAGAGAAAACTATGGCTACACCTTC. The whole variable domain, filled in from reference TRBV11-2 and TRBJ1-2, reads EAGVAQSPRYKIIEKRQSVAFWCNPISGHATLYWYQQILGQGPKLLIQFQNNGVVDDSQLPKDRFSAERLKGVDSTLKIQPAKLEDSAVYLCASSHRQRENYGYTFGSGTRLTVV.

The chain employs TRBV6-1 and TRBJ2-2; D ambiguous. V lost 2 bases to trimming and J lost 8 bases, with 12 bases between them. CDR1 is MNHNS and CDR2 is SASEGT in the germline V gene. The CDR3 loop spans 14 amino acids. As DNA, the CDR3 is TGTGCCAGCAGTGAACTGTTATTGGGGGGGGAGCTGTTTTTT. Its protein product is CASSELLLGGELFF.

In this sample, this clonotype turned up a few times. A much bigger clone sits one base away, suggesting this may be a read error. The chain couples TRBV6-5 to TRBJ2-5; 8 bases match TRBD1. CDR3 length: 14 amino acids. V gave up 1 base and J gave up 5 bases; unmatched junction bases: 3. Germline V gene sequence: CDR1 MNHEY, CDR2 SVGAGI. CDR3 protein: CASSYWTGRETQYF. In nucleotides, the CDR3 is TGTGCCAGCAGTTACTGGACAGGGCGGGAGACCCAGTACTTC.

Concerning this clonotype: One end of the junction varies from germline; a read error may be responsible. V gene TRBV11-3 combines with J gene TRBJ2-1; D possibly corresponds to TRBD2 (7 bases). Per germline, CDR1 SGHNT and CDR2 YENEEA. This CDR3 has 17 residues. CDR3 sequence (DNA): TGTGCCAGCAGCCCCCGGGGGGCGCGGACCGTGGGCAATGAGCAGTTCTTT. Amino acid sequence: CASSPRGARTVGNEQFF. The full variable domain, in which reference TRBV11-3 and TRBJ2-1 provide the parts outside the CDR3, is EAGVVQSPRYKIIEKKQPVAFWCNPISGHNTLYWYLQNLGQGPELLIRYENEEAVDDSQLPKDRFSAERLKGVDSTLKIQPAELGDSAVYLCASSPRGARTVGNEQFFGPGTRLTVL.

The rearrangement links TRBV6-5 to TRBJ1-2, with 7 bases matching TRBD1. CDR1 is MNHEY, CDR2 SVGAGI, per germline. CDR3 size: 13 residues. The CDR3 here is CVSSYSQGRGYTF. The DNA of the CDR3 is TGTGTCAGTAGTTACTCACAGGGGCGGGGCTACACCTTC.

The CDR3 DNA follows: TGTGCCAGCAGCGGACAGGGATACGAGCAGTACTTC. This sequence encodes CASSGQGYEQYF. The chain uses TRBV7-9 and TRBJ2-7; 8 bases fit TRBD1. The CDR3 loop spans 12 amino acids. Germline CDR1 and CDR2: SEHNR and FQNEAQ (reference sequence). With V trimmed by 5 bases and J by 4 bases, 1 base remained unmatched.

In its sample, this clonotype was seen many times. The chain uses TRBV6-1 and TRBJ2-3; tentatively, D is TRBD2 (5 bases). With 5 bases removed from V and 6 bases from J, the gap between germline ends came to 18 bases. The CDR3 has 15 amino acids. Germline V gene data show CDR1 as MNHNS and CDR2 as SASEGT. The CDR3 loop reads CASSYGRAHTDTQYF. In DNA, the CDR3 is TGTGCCAGCAGTTACGGGCGGGCTCATACGGATACGCAGTATTTT.

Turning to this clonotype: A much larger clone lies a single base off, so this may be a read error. CDR3 protein: CAWSRGSGMRDTEYF. As DNA, the CDR3 is TGTGCCTGGAGTCGTGGTAGCGGGATGCGGGATACGGAGTATTTT. The rearrangement links TRBV30 to TRBJ2-3; 8 positions match TRBD2. The CDR3 is 15 amino acids. Germline CDR1 is GTSNPN and CDR2 is SVGIG (reference sequence).

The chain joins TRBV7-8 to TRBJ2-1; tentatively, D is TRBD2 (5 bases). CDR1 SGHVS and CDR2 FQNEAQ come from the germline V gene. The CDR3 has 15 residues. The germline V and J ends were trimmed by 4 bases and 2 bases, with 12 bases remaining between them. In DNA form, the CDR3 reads TGTGCCAGCAGCTCGGGATGGTTCACCTACAATGAGCAGTTCTTC. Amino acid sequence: CASSSGWFTYNEQFF.

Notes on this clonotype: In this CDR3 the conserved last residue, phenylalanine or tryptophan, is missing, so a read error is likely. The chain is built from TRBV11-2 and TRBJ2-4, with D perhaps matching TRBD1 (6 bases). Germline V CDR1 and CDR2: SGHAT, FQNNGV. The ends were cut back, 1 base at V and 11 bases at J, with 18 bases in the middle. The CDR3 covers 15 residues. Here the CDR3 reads CASSLGGWGRDVQYS. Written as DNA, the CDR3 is TGTGCCAGCAGCTTAGGTGGTTGGGGGCGCGACGTTCAGTACTCC.

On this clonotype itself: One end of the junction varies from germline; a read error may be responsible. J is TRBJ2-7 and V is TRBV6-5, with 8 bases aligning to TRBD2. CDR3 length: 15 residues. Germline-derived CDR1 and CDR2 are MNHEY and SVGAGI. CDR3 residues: CASSKTSGGSYELYF. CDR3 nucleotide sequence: TGTGCCAGCAGCAAAACTAGCGGAGGCTCCTACGAGCTGTACTTC.

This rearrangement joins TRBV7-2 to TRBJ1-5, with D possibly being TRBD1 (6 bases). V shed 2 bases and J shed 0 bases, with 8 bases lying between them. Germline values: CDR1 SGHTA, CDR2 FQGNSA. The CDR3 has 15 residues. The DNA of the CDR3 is TGTGCCAGCAGCTTAACAGGGACTAGCAATCAGCCCCAGCATTTT. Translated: CASSLTGTSNQPQHF. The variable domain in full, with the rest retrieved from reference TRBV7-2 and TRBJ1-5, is GAGVSQSPSNKVTEKGKDVELRCDPISGHTALYWYRQSLGQGLEFLIYFQGNSAPDKSGLPSDRFSAERTGGSVSTLTIQRTQQEDSAVYLCASSLTGTSNQPQHFGDGTRLSIL.

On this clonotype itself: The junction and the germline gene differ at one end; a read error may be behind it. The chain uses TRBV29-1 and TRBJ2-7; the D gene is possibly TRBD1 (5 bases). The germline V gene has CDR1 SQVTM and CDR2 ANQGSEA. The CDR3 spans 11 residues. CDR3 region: CIVGATYEQYF. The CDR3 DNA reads TGCATCGTTGGGGCCACCTACGAGCAGTACTTC.

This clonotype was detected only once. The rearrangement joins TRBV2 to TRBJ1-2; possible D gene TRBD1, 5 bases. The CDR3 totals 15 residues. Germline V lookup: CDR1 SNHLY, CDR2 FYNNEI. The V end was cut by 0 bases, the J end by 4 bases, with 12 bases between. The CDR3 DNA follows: TGTGCCAGCAGTGAAGCGCTTGGCAGGGTCTATGGCTACACCTTC. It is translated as CASSEALGRVYGYTF.

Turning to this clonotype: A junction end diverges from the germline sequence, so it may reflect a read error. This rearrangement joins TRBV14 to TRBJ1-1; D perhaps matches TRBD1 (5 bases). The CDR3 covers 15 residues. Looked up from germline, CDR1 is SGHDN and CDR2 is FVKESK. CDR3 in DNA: TGTGCCAGCGGCCACCAGGGACGGATGAACACTGAAGCTTTCTTT. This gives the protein CASGHQGRMNTEAFF. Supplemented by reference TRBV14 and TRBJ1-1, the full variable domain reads EAGVTQFPSHSVIEKGQTVTLRCDPISGHDNLYWYRRVMGKEIKFLLHFVKESKQDESGMPNNRFLAERTGGTYSTLKVQPAELEDSGVYFCASGHQGRMNTEAFFGQGTRLTVV.

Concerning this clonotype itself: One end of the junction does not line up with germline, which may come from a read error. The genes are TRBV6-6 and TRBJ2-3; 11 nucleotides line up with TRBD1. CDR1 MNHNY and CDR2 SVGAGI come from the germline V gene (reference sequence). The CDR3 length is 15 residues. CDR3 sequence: CPSSDGTGGTDTQYF. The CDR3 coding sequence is TGTCCCAGCAGCGACGGGACAGGGGGGACAGATACGCAGTATTTT.

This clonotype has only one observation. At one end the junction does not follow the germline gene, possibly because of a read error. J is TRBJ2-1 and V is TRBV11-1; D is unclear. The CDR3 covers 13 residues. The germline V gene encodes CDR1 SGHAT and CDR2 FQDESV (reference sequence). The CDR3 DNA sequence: TGTGCCAGCAGCTTCAGCACTTATAATGAGCAATTCTTC. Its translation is CASSFSTYNEQFF.

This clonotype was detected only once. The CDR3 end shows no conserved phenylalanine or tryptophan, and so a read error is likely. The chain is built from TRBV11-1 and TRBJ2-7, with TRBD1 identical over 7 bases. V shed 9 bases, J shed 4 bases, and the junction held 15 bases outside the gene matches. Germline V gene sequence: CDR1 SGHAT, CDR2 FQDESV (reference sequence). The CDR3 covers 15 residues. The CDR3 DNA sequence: TGTGCCAGTAGCCCACGACAGGGAGAGCGGTACGAGCAGTACATC. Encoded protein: CASSPRQGERYEQYI.

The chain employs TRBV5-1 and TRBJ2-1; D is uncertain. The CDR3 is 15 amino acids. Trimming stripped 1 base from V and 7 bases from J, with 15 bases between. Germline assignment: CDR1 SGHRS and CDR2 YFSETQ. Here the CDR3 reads CASSLQLTLRNEQFF. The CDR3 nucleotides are TGCGCCAGCAGCTTGCAGCTAACCCTGAGGAATGAGCAGTTCTTC.

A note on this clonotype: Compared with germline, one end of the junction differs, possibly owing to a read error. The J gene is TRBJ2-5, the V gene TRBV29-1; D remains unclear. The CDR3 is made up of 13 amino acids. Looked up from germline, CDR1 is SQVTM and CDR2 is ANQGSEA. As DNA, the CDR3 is TGCAGCGCATCTCTTCTTGGTAGAGAGACCCAGCACTTC. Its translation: CSASLLGRETQHF.

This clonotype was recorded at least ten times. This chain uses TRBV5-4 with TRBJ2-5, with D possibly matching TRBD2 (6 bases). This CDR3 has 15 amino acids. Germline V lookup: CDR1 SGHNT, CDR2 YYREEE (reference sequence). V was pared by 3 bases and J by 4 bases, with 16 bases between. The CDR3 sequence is CASSSRLPEGETQYF. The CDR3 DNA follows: TGTGCCAGCAGCTCGAGACTGCCGGAGGGAGAGACCCAGTACTTC.

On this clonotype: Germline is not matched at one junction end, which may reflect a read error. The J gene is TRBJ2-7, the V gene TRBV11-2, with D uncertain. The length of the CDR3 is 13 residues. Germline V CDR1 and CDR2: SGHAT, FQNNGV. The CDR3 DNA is TGTACCAGCAGCTTAGATTTTAAGGCCACCCAGTGCTTC. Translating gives CTSSLDFKATQCF.

CDR3 DNA sequence: TGCAGTGCTAGGAGGACAGACAGGGCCAATCAGCCCCAGCATTTT. Residues: CSARRTDRANQPQHF. The V and J genes are TRBV20-1 and TRBJ1-5; 7 bases agree with TRBD1. The germline gives CDR1 DFQATT, CDR2 SNEGSKA (reference sequence). With V trimmed by 3 bases and J by 3 bases, 8 bases remained unmatched. CDR3 size: 15 residues.

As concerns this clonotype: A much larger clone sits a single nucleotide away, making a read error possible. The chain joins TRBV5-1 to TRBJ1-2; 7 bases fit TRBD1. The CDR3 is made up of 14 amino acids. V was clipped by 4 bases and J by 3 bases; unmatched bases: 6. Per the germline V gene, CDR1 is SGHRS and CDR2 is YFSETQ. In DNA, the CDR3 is TGCGCCAGCAGCCCGGACAGGTCTGACTATGGCTACACCTTC. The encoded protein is CASSPDRSDYGYTF.

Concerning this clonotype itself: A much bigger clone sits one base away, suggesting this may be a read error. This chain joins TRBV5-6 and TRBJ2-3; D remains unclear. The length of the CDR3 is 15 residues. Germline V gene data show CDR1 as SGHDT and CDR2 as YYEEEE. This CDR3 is CASSLGGAVGDAQYF. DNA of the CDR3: TGTGCCAGCAGCTTGGGGGGTGCGGTTGGAGATGCGCAGTATTTT.

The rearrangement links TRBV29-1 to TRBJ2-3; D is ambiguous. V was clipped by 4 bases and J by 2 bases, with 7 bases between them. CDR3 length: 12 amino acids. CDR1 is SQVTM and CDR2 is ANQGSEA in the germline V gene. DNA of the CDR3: TGCAGCGTTGGTGATGCCACAGATACGCAGTATTTT. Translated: CSVGDATDTQYF.

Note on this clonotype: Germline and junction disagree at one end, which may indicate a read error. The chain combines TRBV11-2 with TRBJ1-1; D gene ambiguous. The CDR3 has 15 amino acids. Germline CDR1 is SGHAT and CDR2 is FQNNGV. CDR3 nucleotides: TGCGCCAGCAACTTAGATCCCTTGGTGAACACTGAAGCTTTCTTT. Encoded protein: CASNLDPLVNTEAFF.

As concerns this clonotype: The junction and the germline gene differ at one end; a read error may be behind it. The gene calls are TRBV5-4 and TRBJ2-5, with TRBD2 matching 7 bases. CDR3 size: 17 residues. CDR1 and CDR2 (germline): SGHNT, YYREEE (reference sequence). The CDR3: CANSLTRTCGSIETQYF. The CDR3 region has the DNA TGTGCCAACAGCTTGACAAGGACTTGCGGGAGCATCGAGACCCAGTACTTC.